This T cell receptor beta chain was identified in a study of CD8 T cells in Susac syndrome. This CDR3 region has 14 residues. Trimming took 6 bases from V and 5 from J; bases not matched to a gene: 4. In germline, CDR1 is SNHLY, CDR2 FYNNEI. The sequenced target, TCR beta, came from blood CD8+ and CD4+ T cells. Notes on this clonotype: The antigen is undetermined.

Whole-study results and caveats: The relatively small number of individuals in the TCR sequencing and HLA analysis was acknowledged by the study.

An input of about 0.5 to 1 ug of RNA was subjected to reverse transcription using random hexamers. The TCR beta CDR3 was amplified by immunoSEQ multiplex PCR across 54 Vbeta, 13 Jbeta. Via MiXCR, TCRdb re-called the immunoSEQ multiplex PCR reads, giving one row per CDR3 protein. Of about 100,000 distinct CDR3 sequences in the sample, about 93% are singletons; the top ten hold over 0.25%. The rearrangement joins TRBV2 to TRBJ2-1; 10 bases are shared with TRBD2. This sequence was found in a human donor in good health. Specimen: CD8+ T cells from PBMCs. The CDR3 coding sequence is TGTGCCAGCAGACTAGCGGGGCCCAACAATGAGCAGTTCTTC. Its translation is CASRLAGPNNEQFF.